This T cell receptor (beta chain) was sequenced during a study of blood T cell repertoires in COVID-19. Whole-study context: The United States, Italy and Spain provided the acute and convalescent COVID-19 samples. PBMCs, B-cell-depleted T cells, or T cells provided the cDNA or gDNA that made up the material.

This CDR3 has 13 amino acids. V shed 2 bases and J 8 bases; nucleotides not matched to a gene: 1. Germline V lookup: CDR1 MDHEN, CDR2 SYDVKM. In the authors' workflow: Cell counts per sample came from amplifying reference gene primers. The repertoire was sequenced with immunoSEQ multiplex PCR; TCRdb's copy has only in-frame clones and lacks some. V and J calls and clone size follow that table, whereas D and trimming were derived from the DNA. The sample lists some 96,000 clones, 80% occurring once. V usage is TRBV28 and J usage is TRBJ2-1, with 9 positions matching TRBD2. This TCR was sampled from a woman aged 70-85 years with acute or convalescent COVID-19. What was sequenced was peripheral blood. In DNA, the CDR3 is TGTGCCAGCAGTTTAGCGGGGGGGGATGAGCAGTTCTTC. Translating it yields CASSLAGGDEQFF.